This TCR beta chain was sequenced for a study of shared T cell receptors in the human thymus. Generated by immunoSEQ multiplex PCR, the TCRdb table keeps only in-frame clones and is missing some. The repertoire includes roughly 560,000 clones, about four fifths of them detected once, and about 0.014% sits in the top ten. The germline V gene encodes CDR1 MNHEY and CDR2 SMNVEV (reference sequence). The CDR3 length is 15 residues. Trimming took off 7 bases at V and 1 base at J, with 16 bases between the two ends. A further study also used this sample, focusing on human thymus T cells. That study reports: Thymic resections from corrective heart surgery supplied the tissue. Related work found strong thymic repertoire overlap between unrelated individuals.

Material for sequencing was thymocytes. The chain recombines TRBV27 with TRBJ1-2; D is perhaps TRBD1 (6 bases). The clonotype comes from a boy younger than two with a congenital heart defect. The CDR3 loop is CASILRGGFNYGYTF. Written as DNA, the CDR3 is TGTGCCAGCATCCTCCGCGGGGGCTTTAACTATGGCTACACCTTC.